Listed here is a single T cell receptor (beta chain). Many counts were recorded for this clonotype. Its specific antigen is unknown. Base qualities are missing; no much larger clone stands one base away. These data come from a study of CD8 T cells in ankylosing spondylitis listed by TCRdb under 2017. General notes on the study: The study set out to find disease-linked TCR variants by profiling T cell receptor beta repertoires in ankylosing spondylitis patients and healthy donors. In total, the full study cohort was made up of some 100 healthy donors and approximately 24 ankylosing spondylitis patients. Peripheral blood was sampled, and synovial fluid was also collected from ankylosing spondylitis patients.

Instrument used: Illumina HiSeq 2500. Quantitative 5'-RACE with molecular barcodes was used to prepare TCR beta libraries. The study's own analysis went as follows. Disease-linked TCR variants were identified with a new computational method built on a probabilistic model of VDJ rearrangement. TCRdb reprocessing: public reads trimmed at Q25 with fastp, clones called with MiXCR, in-frame beta chains kept. For every CDR3 protein sequence, its rows merge into one entry that carries the most common genes and DNA. These V and J calls derive from TCRdb rather than the authors' analysis. The sample has more than 600,000 distinct CDR3 sequences on record, roughly 19% of them singletons. About 20% of the sample rests with the top ten. Study-level results and caveats: In peripheral blood, the disease-linked clones were found at relatively low frequencies and had a CD8+ phenotype. The disease-linked clones were reported as significantly enriched in matched synovial fluid samples from ankylosing spondylitis patients. Some of the motif variants had been reported before in the synovial fluid and blood of reactive arthritis patients, a finding that suggests common disease-initiation mechanisms. Blood from ankylosing spondylitis patients appeared to be characterized by a TCR beta motif made up of several highly homologous amino acid variants.

The receptor comes from a male donor with ankylosing spondylitis. The sequencing input was blood, either unsorted or a sorted T cell fraction (not recorded which).

For the CDR3, the sequence is CASSNTGTPDAEAFF. The sequenced DNA: TGCGCCAGCAGCAATACCGGGACTCCCGACGCTGAAGCTTTCTTT. The rearrangement combines TRBV5-1 with TRBJ1-1; the D gene is perhaps TRBD1, on 5 matching bases. Including cysteine and phenylalanine, the CDR3 has 15 amino acids. The retained sequence is limited to the CDR3, 45 bases, with the frame set at the first base. Per the germline V gene, SGHRS is the CDR1 and YFSETQ is the CDR2. Deletion took 4 bases off V and 6 bases off J, with a span of 19 bases between the germline ends. Here the CDR3 is joined to the reference TRBV5-1 and TRBJ1-1 genes, and the full variable domain is: KAGVTQTPRYLIKTRGQQVTLSCSPISGHRSVSWYQQTPGQGLQFLFEYFSETQRNKGNFPGRFSGRQFSNSRSEMNVSTLELGDSALYLCASSNTGTPDAEAFFGQGTRLTVV.